The clone carrying this T cell receptor (beta chain) was seen only once. The data derive from a study of T cell changes during pregnancy in multiple sclerosis. Data came from immunoSEQ multiplex PCR; TCRdb stores just in-frame clones and leaves some out. The sample holds about 42,000 clones, about nine tenths seen once. The CDR3 totals 15 residues. CDR1 and CDR2 from the germline V gene are SGHTA and FQGNSA. Deletions cut 6 bases from V and 6 bases from J, with 17 bases between. This sequence was found in a female donor in good health, enrolled as a control in a pregnancy study. The rearrangement links TRBV7-2 to TRBJ2-2, with a weak D call TRBD1 (6 bases). The sample in question was CD4+ T cells from peripheral blood mononuclear cells, obtained after pregnancy. CDR3 in DNA: TGTGCCAGCAGACGGAGTCCAGGGGAAGCCGGGGAGCTGTTTTTT. Translated, it gives CASRRSPGEAGELFF.